The clone carrying this TCR beta chain has just a few counts. This specimen comes from a study of T-cell reconstitution after alpha-beta-depleted transplantation in children. The germline CDR1 and CDR2 sequences are MNHEY and SMNVEV (reference sequence). V lost 5 bases, J lost 7 bases, and 14 bases lay in between. The length of the CDR3 is 13 residues. As it was prepared, the TCRbeta library received unique molecular identifiers. TCRdb ran MiXCR on the PCR reads and lists one entry per CDR3 protein. The table records about 610,000 distinct CDR3 sequences, approximately 10% of them present only once. The specimen comprised PBMCs from the stem cell graft donor, sampled from the stem cell graft. The chain joins TRBV27 to TRBJ1-2; D perhaps matches TRBD1 (6 bases). The source is a human donor who donated a stem cell graft to a child with acute myeloid leukemia. The DNA of the CDR3 is TGTGCCAGCAGTCTGGGGGGCCCATCTGGCTACACCTTC. Protein: CASSLGGPSGYTF.